This is a list of T cell receptor beta chains from one sample in a study of response to subunit inactivated influenza vaccine. One entry per CDR3 protein results from TCRdb running MiXCR on the RT-PCR reads. Of roughly 290,000 distinct CDR3 sequences listed, 21% are singletons. The input for sequencing was PBMCs from blood, taken 21 months after vaccination. The origin of the receptors is a man aged 50-75 years who received an inactivated influenza vaccine. Both conserved end residues are part of each CDR3. The D gene is left open where the match is weak. Rows may omit the clone size; those that give it use once, few, many or a size class.

j_call,v_call,clone_size,d_call,cdr3_aa,cdr3_nt
TRBJ2-1,TRBV12-3/TRBV12-4,few,TRBD1,CASSLDRVMHEQFF,TGTGCCAGCAGCCTCGACAGGGTAATGCATGAGCAGTTCTTC
TRBJ1-5,TRBV29-1,few,-,CSVALGDQPQHF,TGCAGCGTTGCTCTGGGAGACCAGCCCCAGCATTTT
TRBJ2-2,TRBV28,few,TRBD2,CASSSLAGVFGELFF,TGTGCCAGCAGTTCACTAGCGGGAGTGTTCGGGGAGCTGTTTTTT
TRBJ1-3,TRBV5-1,few,-,CASSSGQRSGNTIYF,TGCGCCAGCAGCTCCGGGCAAAGATCTGGAAACACCATATATTTT
TRBJ1-5,TRBV7-8,many,-,CASSLAGPYSNQPQHF,TGTGCCAGCAGCTTAGCGGGTCCGTATAGCAATCAGCCCCAGCATTTT
TRBJ2-1,TRBV20-1,-,TRBD2,CSARTGLAASYNEQFF,TGCAGTGCTAGAACTGGACTAGCGGCCTCCTACAATGAGCAGTTCTTC
TRBJ2-1,TRBV11-2,-,TRBD2,CASSELAGAYNEQFF,TGTGCCAGCAGCGAACTAGCGGGAGCCTACAATGAGCAGTTCTTC
TRBJ1-1,TRBV29-1,-,-,CSAEGIGLNTEAFF,TGCAGCGCTGAGGGTATAGGGCTGAACACTGAAGCTTTCTTT
TRBJ2-2,TRBV7-6,medium-sized,-,CASSLLLTGNTGELFF,TGTGCCAGCAGCCTACTTCTAACAGGAAACACCGGGGAGCTGTTTTTT
TRBJ1-1,TRBV12-3/TRBV12-4,-,TRBD1,CASRGTGRVNTEAFF,TGTGCCAGCAGGGGGACAGGACGAGTGAACACTGAAGCTTTCTTT
TRBJ2-4,TRBV6-1,-,TRBD2,CASSLLAGGPLAKNIQYF,TGTGCCAGCAGCCTTCTAGCGGGAGGGCCCCTAGCCAAAAACATTCAGTACTTC
TRBJ2-5,TRBV7-8,-,-,CASSQSQFQETQYF,TGTGCCAGCAGCCAAAGTCAGTTCCAAGAGACCCAGTACTTC
TRBJ1-2,TRBV24-1,-,TRBD1,CATSGTSGQGTAGYTF,TGTGCCACCAGTGGGACATCGGGACAGGGGACGGCTGGCTACACCTTC
TRBJ1-2,TRBV5-5,few,-,CASSWGDGTGGYGYTF,TGTGCCAGCAGCTGGGGGGACGGAACCGGGGGCTATGGCTACACCTTC
TRBJ2-3,TRBV7-2,few,TRBD2,CASSPRPSGVLTDTQYF,TGTGCCAGCAGCCCGCGTCCTAGCGGAGTTCTCACAGATACGCAGTATTTT
TRBJ2-7,TRBV27,-,TRBD1,CASSSGTEVYEQYF,TGTGCCAGCAGTTCCGGGACAGAGGTTTACGAGCAGTACTTC
TRBJ2-5,TRBV12-3/TRBV12-4,few,-,CASTRYQETQYF,TGTGCCAGCACCAGGTACCAAGAGACCCAGTACTTC
TRBJ2-3,TRBV4-3,-,TRBD1,CASSQEDRATKSTDTQYF,TGCGCCAGCAGCCAAGAGGACAGGGCCACAAAATCCACAGATACGCAGTATTTT
TRBJ1-2,TRBV5-6,few,TRBD1,CASSPDRGTDGYTF,TGTGCCAGCAGCCCCGACAGGGGGACAGATGGCTACACCTTC
TRBJ1-3,TRBV30,-,-,CAWSPGSSGNTIYF,TGTGCCTGGTCCCCCGGGAGTTCGGGAAACACCATATATTTT
TRBJ1-2,TRBV29-1,many,-,CSVSTGTTYGYTF,TGCAGCGTTAGCACCGGGACAACCTATGGCTACACCTTC
TRBJ1-1,TRBV5-1,-,-,CASSLAGGMGTEAFF,TGCGCCAGCAGCTTGGCGGGGGGGATGGGCACTGAAGCTTTCTTT
TRBJ2-3,TRBV28,few,-,CASNAGRADTQYF,TGTGCCAGCAATGCCGGCAGGGCTGATACGCAGTATTTT
TRBJ2-2,TRBV20-1,-,TRBD2,CSARASGRAPRTGELFF,TGCAGTGCTAGAGCGAGCGGGAGGGCCCCGCGCACCGGGGAGCTGTTTTTT
TRBJ2-2,TRBV10-3,-,TRBD1,CAISRSQGQVPGELFF,TGTGCCATCAGTCGTAGTCAAGGACAGGTCCCCGGGGAGCTGTTTTTT
TRBJ2-5,TRBV10-3,-,-,CAISEENQETQYF,TGTGCCATCAGTGAGGAGAACCAAGAGACCCAGTACTTC
TRBJ2-7,TRBV12-3/TRBV12-4,once,-,CASSSGGSYEQYF,TGTGCCAGCAGTTCCGGGGGTTCGTACGAGCAGTACTTC
TRBJ1-1,TRBV15,-,TRBD1,CATSRVGFRTGWMNTEAFF,TGTGCCACCAGCAGAGTAGGCTTTAGGACAGGTTGGATGAACACTGAAGCTTTCTTT
TRBJ1-2,TRBV4-1,-,-,CASSQSGEDHYGYTF,TGCGCCAGCAGCCAAAGTGGGGAGGACCACTATGGCTACACCTTC
TRBJ2-5,TRBV4-1,-,-,CASSQAGSVGQTQYF,TGCGCCAGCAGCCAAGCTGGATCTGTGGGGCAGACCCAGTACTTC
TRBJ2-3,TRBV5-1,-,-,CASRPGVGRDTDTQYF,TGCGCCAGCAGACCCGGAGTTGGGCGGGACACAGATACGCAGTATTTT
TRBJ1-1,TRBV12-5,-,-,CASGLEIGTEAFF,TGTGCTAGTGGTTTGGAAATCGGGACTGAAGCTTTCTTT
TRBJ2-1,TRBV11-1,-,TRBD2,CASSSLVSGLALSSYNEQFF,TGTGCCAGCAGCTCTCTTGTATCGGGACTAGCGCTCAGCTCCTACAATGAGCAGTTCTTC
TRBJ1-5,TRBV20-1,-,-,CSAHNSMNQPQHF,TGCAGTGCTCACAACTCCATGAATCAGCCCCAGCATTTT
TRBJ1-1,TRBV5-1,few,-,CASSLVSSNRDTEAFF,TGCGCCAGCAGCTTGGTATCGTCGAACAGGGACACTGAAGCTTTCTTT
TRBJ1-1,TRBV12-3/TRBV12-4,-,TRBD1,CASSFSHRGVKGAFF,TGTGCCAGCAGTTTTTCGCACAGGGGGGTAAAAGGAGCTTTCTTT
TRBJ2-4,TRBV7-2,-,TRBD2,CASSSLAGGHGKNIQYF,TGTGCCAGCAGCTCCCTAGCGGGAGGGCATGGCAAAAACATTCAGTACTTC
TRBJ2-2,TRBV20-1,-,-,CSAWTANTGELFF,TGCAGTGCTTGGACAGCGAACACCGGGGAGCTGTTTTTT
TRBJ2-4,TRBV12-3/TRBV12-4,few,-,CASSFRRDTSPHQYF,TGTGCCAGCAGTTTCCGCCGCGACACTAGCCCCCATCAGTACTTC
TRBJ2-1,TRBV9,many,-,CASSVAPSQYNEQFF,TGTGCCAGCAGCGTAGCCCCCTCCCAATACAATGAGCAGTTCTTC
TRBJ1-3,TRBV12-3/TRBV12-4,-,-,CASSGSVEYTIYF,TGTGCCAGCAGTGGTAGTGTGGAATACACCATATATTTT
TRBJ2-1,TRBV28,-,-,CASSSRVADSYNEQFF,TGTGCCAGCAGTTCGAGGGTAGCAGACTCCTACAATGAGCAGTTCTTC